The 9 T cell receptor beta chains reported below all come from one sample, sequenced in a study of cytomegalovirus exposure and HLA in healthy donors. PCR used 60 Vbeta primers and 13 Jbeta primers. The method was immunoSEQ multiplex PCR; TCRdb's version includes in-frame clones alone and lacks a portion of them. This listing includes 95,000 to 150,000 clones. What was sequenced was PBMCs. The source is a man aged 18 to 35 in good health and CMV-seronegative.

The rearrangement links TRBV2 to TRBJ1-4; maybe TRBD1 (6 bases). The CDR3 length is 16 residues. V lost 0 bases and J lost 7, with 15 bases in between. From germline, CDR1 is SNHLY and CDR2 FYNNEI. CDR3 bases: TGTGCCAGCAGTGAAGCGCGGGGGGGGCCGGCTGAAAAACTGTTTTTT. Translation: CASSEARGGPAEKLFF. Combining the CDR3 with reference TRBV2 and TRBJ1-4 gives the whole variable domain EPEVTQTPSHQVTQMGQEVILRCVPISNHLYFYWYRQILGQKVEFLVSFYNNEISEKSEIFDDQFSVERPDGSNFTLKIRSTKLEDSAMYFCASSEARGGPAEKLFFGSGTQLSVL.

The chain links TRBV5-1 to TRBJ1-5; no reliable D call. The CDR3 is made up of 15 amino acids. The germline V gene encodes CDR1 SGHRS and CDR2 YFSETQ. V gave up 2 bases and J gave up 3 bases, with 12 bases separating them. This chain's CDR3 is CASSFHPDYNQPQHF. The CDR3 nucleotides read TGCGCCAGCAGCTTTCATCCCGACTACAATCAGCCCCAGCATTTT.

V and J are TRBV19 and TRBJ1-1; possible D gene TRBD1, 5 bases. CDR3 length: 15 amino acids. The V end lost 2 bases, the J end lost 3 bases, and 13 bases lay between the germline ends. Germline V gives CDR1 LNHDA, CDR2 SQIVND (reference sequence). In nucleotides, the CDR3 is TGTGCCAGTAGTATATACTGGGGGAGGGACACTGAAGCTTTCTTT. The encoded protein is CASSIYWGRDTEAFF.

This chain uses TRBV29-1 with TRBJ2-5, with TRBD1 identical over 8 bases. The J call is doubtful: the DNA matches TRBJ2-7 better. Germline-derived CDR1 and CDR2 are SQVTM and ANQGSEA. The CDR3 runs to 13 residues. CDR3 sequence (DNA): TGCAGCGCTACGGGACAGGACCTCTACGAGCAGTACTTC. Residues: CSATGQDLYEQYF.

The chain combines TRBV18 with TRBJ1-1, with 9 bases identical to TRBD1. V shed 4 bases, J shed 1 base, and the junction held 4 bases outside the gene matches. CDR1 is KGHSH and CDR2 is LQKENI in the germline V gene. This CDR3 has 15 residues. CDR3 sequence reads: CASSLLTGGNTEAFF. The DNA for the CDR3 is TGTGCCAGCTCACTCCTGACAGGGGGGAACACTGAAGCTTTCTTT. Complete variable domain (other parts from reference TRBV18 and TRBJ1-1): NAGVMQNPRHLVRRRGQEARLRCSPMKGHSHVYWYRQLPEEGLKFMVYLQKENIIDESGMPKERFSAEFPKEGPSILRIQQVVRGDSAAYFCASSLLTGGNTEAFFGQGTRLTVV.

Here the CDR3 DNA reads TGTGCCAGCAGCGCGGGGGAGGGGGGGACCCACCGACGCGAGCAGTACTTC. Amino acid sequence: CASSAGEGGTHRREQYF. The chain is built from TRBV9 and TRBJ2-7, with D perhaps matching TRBD2 (7 bases). The length of the CDR3 is 17 residues. The germline V and J ends were trimmed by 3 bases and 6 bases, with 25 bases remaining between them. Per germline, CDR1 SGDLS and CDR2 YYNGEE. Looking up the rest from reference TRBV9 and TRBJ2-7 gives the full variable domain: DSGVTQTPKHLITATGQRVTLRCSPRSGDLSVYWYQQSLDQGLQFLIQYYNGEERAKGNILERFSAQQFPDLHSELNLSSLELGDSALYFCASSAGEGGTHRREQYFGPGTRLTVT.

V and J are TRBV27 and TRBJ2-7, with D hard to call. Germline-derived CDR1 and CDR2 are MNHEY and SMNVEV (reference sequence). Trimming cost V 4 bases and J 0 bases, with 13 bases left between them. CDR3 length: 15 amino acids. The CDR3 loop reads CASSSLPVNSYEQYF. DNA for the CDR3: TGTGCCAGCAGTTCCCTCCCCGTTAACTCCTACGAGCAGTACTTC.

The chain couples TRBV5-6 to TRBJ1-4; D remains ambiguous. V was trimmed by 7 bases and J by 11 bases, leaving 12 bases between them. Germline CDR1 and CDR2: SGHDT and YYEEEE. This CDR3 comprises 11 residues. In nucleotides, the CDR3 is TGTGCCAGCTCCTGGGCGGGGAAACTGTTTTTT. Protein sequence: CASSWAGKLFF.

The genes are TRBV4-1 and TRBJ1-1; D not certain. V lost 0 bases and J lost 1, with 9 bases in between. Germline CDR1 and CDR2: MGHRA and YSYEKL. The CDR3 sequence is 15 residues long. The DNA of the CDR3 is TGCGCCAGCAGCCAAGAAGGGCGGGGGAACACTGAAGCTTTCTTT. Translated: CASSQEGRGNTEAFF.